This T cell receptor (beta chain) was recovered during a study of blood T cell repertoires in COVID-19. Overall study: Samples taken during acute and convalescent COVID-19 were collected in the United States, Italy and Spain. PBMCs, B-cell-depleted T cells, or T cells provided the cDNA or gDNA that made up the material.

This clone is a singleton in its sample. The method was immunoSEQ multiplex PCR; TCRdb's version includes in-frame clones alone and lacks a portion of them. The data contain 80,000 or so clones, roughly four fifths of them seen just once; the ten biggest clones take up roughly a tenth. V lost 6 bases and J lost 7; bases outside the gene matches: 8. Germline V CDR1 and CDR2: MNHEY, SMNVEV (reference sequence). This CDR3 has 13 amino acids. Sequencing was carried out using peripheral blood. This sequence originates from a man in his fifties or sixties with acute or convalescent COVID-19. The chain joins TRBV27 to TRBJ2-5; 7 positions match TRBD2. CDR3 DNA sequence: TGTGCCAGCAGCATAGCGGGTTCCGGGACCCAGTACTTC. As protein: CASSIAGSGTQYF.